This TCR beta chain was obtained from a study of cytomegalovirus exposure and HLA in healthy donors. Sequencing was performed with immunoSEQ multiplex PCR; in TCRdb, only in-frame clones are kept and a portion is missing. This table has over 200,000 clones, roughly 85% appearing once. Germline lookup yields CDR1 SGHRS and CDR2 YFSETQ. The germline V and J ends were trimmed by 0 bases and 6 bases, with 9 bases remaining between them. The CDR3 consists of 13 residues. This chain uses TRBV5-1 with TRBJ1-1; D gene ambiguous. Sample: PBMCs. The source is a woman under 30 in good health and CMV-seronegative. The CDR3 sequence is CASSLAVGAEAFF. In nucleotides, the CDR3 is TGCGCCAGCAGCTTGGCAGTCGGAGCTGAAGCTTTCTTT.